This TCR beta chain was identified in a study of T cell responses to AZD1222 COVID-19 vaccine. Germline V gene sequence: CDR1 LNHDA, CDR2 SQIVND (reference sequence). The CDR3 sequence is 13 residues long. V lost 4 bases and J 9 bases, leaving 13 bases between the germline ends. Findings and caveats of the study: Spike-wide vaccine-associated CD4 TCRs dominated at 160-218 and 743-854. White British donors predominated, females outnumbered males, and clonal diversity was possibly underestimated. Unmutated variant regions reportedly attract nearly half of all spike-specific TCRs. Recipients of AZD1222 seropositive at baseline numbered only five or six.

Clones were read by immunoSEQ multiplex PCR, and TCRdb kept only the in-frame ones, dropping some. Seen here are tens of thousands of clones, around 88% observed once, and the top ten hold approximately 15%. A word on this clone: What it recognizes is unknown.

The material was peripheral blood, obtained on day 0 of AZD1222 vaccination. This clonotype was obtained from an adult in good health. The chain combines TRBV19 with TRBJ2-1; D is uncertain. CDR3 DNA sequence: TGTGCCAGTAGTACGATGATTATGGGTGAGCAGTTCTTC. As protein: CASSTMIMGEQFF.